Listed below are T cell receptor beta chains from one sample, sequenced in a study of blood T cell repertoires in COVID-19. Produced via immunoSEQ multiplex PCR; TCRdb's table is partial and in-frame only. The sample lists 95,000 to 150,000 clones, 88% occurring once. The specimen was peripheral blood. These receptor sequences come from a woman aged 50 to 60 with active or convalescent COVID-19. Each CDR3 is given with its conserved first and last residue. Each record gives: clone size, J gene, V gene, D gene, CDR3 protein, CDR3 DNA. The D gene is left open where the match is weak. The listing skips clone size in some rows; elsewhere it reads once, few, many or a size class.

clone size: .
J gene: TRBJ1-4
V gene: TRBV7-2
D gene: .
CDR3 protein: CASSLGGARREKLFF
CDR3 DNA: TGTGCCAGCAGCCTGGGGGGGGCGCGGAGGGAAAAACTGTTTTTT

clone size: .
J gene: TRBJ2-7
V gene: TRBV7-2
D gene: .
CDR3 protein: CASSVAGNYEQYF
CDR3 DNA: TGTGCCAGCAGCGTGGCGGGGAACTACGAGCAGTACTTC

clone size: .
J gene: TRBJ2-4
V gene: TRBV6-2/TRBV6-3
D gene: TRBD2
CDR3 protein: CASSYRVGLAGVDIQYF
CDR3 DNA: TGTGCCAGCAGTTACCGAGTCGGACTAGCGGGAGTTGACATTCAGTACTTC

clone size: .
J gene: TRBJ2-5
V gene: TRBV6-2/TRBV6-3
D gene: TRBD2
CDR3 protein: CASSYSTLAGAGETQYF
CDR3 DNA: TGTGCCAGCAGTTACTCGACACTAGCGGGAGCGGGGGAGACCCAGTACTTC

clone size: .
J gene: TRBJ2-3
V gene: TRBV11-1
D gene: .
CDR3 protein: CASSLAKVIRQATDTQYF
CDR3 DNA: TGTGCCAGCAGCTTAGCTAAAGTTATCCGTCAAGCGACAGATACGCAGTATTTT

clone size: .
J gene: TRBJ2-1
V gene: TRBV7-8
D gene: TRBD2
CDR3 protein: CASSPQLAGGPVYNEQFF
CDR3 DNA: TGTGCCAGCAGCCCCCAATTAGCGGGAGGGCCGGTTTACAATGAGCAGTTCTTC

clone size: .
J gene: TRBJ2-3
V gene: TRBV5-6
D gene: TRBD2
CDR3 protein: CASSPGGGFGTDTQYF
CDR3 DNA: TGTGCCAGCAGCCCGGGCGGGGGGTTCGGCACAGATACGCAGTATTTT

clone size: once
J gene: TRBJ2-7
V gene: TRBV10-3
D gene: TRBD1
CDR3 protein: CAISLGQGKEQYF
CDR3 DNA: TGTGCCATCAGTCTGGGACAGGGTAAGGAGCAGTACTTC

clone size: once
J gene: TRBJ2-2
V gene: TRBV9
D gene: TRBD1
CDR3 protein: CASTETGGQNTGELFF
CDR3 DNA: TGTGCCAGCACCGAGACAGGGGGCCAGAACACCGGGGAGCTGTTTTTT

clone size: .
J gene: TRBJ2-7
V gene: TRBV9
D gene: .
CDR3 protein: CASSVGTGSGSYEQYF
CDR3 DNA: TGTGCCAGCAGCGTAGGAACAGGGTCGGGCTCCTACGAGCAGTACTTC

clone size: .
J gene: TRBJ2-7
V gene: TRBV11-2
D gene: .
CDR3 protein: CASSFGGEQYF
CDR3 DNA: TGTGCCAGCAGCTTCGGGGGCGAGCAGTACTTC

clone size: .
J gene: TRBJ2-1
V gene: TRBV14
D gene: TRBD2
CDR3 protein: CASSQKGVSGRLYNEQFF
CDR3 DNA: TGTGCCAGCAGCCAAAAAGGGGTTAGCGGGCGGCTGTACAATGAGCAGTTCTTC

clone size: .
J gene: TRBJ1-1
V gene: TRBV19
D gene: TRBD1
CDR3 protein: CASSSRDRATEAFF
CDR3 DNA: TGTGCCAGTAGTAGCCGGGACAGGGCCACTGAAGCTTTCTTT

clone size: .
J gene: TRBJ2-5
V gene: TRBV11-3
D gene: TRBD1
CDR3 protein: CASSDRGGETQYF
CDR3 DNA: TGTGCCAGCAGCGACAGGGGAGGAGAGACCCAGTACTTC

clone size: .
J gene: TRBJ2-1
V gene: TRBV29-1
D gene: .
CDR3 protein: CSVEGGPVDARIF
CDR3 DNA: TGCAGCGTTGAGGGGGGGCCTGTGGACGCGCGGATCTTC

clone size: .
J gene: TRBJ2-7
V gene: TRBV11-2
D gene: .
CDR3 protein: CASSWGPRLEQYF
CDR3 DNA: TGTGCCAGCAGCTGGGGCCCACGGCTCGAGCAGTACTTC

clone size: few
J gene: TRBJ1-1
V gene: TRBV4-2
D gene: .
CDR3 protein: CATRGLNTEAFF
CDR3 DNA: TGTGCCACAAGAGGGCTGAACACTGAAGCTTTCTTT

clone size: .
J gene: TRBJ2-7
V gene: TRBV7-2
D gene: .
CDR3 protein: CASSLVRAYEQYF
CDR3 DNA: TGTGCCAGCAGCTTAGTCAGGGCCTACGAGCAGTACTTC

clone size: .
J gene: TRBJ1-3
V gene: TRBV7-2
D gene: .
CDR3 protein: CASSYTGSGNTIYF
CDR3 DNA: TGTGCCAGCAGCTATACAGGCTCTGGAAACACCATATATTTT

clone size: .
J gene: TRBJ1-3
V gene: TRBV2
D gene: TRBD1
CDR3 protein: CASSPGQGLSSGNTIYF
CDR3 DNA: TGTGCCAGCAGCCCGGGACAGGGTTTGAGCTCTGGAAACACCATATATTTT

clone size: .
J gene: TRBJ1-1
V gene: TRBV11-3
D gene: .
CDR3 protein: CASSLDRETEAFF
CDR3 DNA: TGTGCCAGCAGCTTAGACCGGGAAACTGAAGCTTTCTTT

clone size: .
J gene: TRBJ2-1
V gene: TRBV7-3
D gene: TRBD2
CDR3 protein: CASSISGTSGYNEQFF
CDR3 DNA: TGTGCCAGCAGCATATCAGGGACTAGCGGCTACAATGAGCAGTTCTTC

clone size: once
J gene: TRBJ1-1
V gene: TRBV23-1
D gene: .
CDR3 protein: CASPGGIGNTEAFF
CDR3 DNA: TGCGCCAGCCCGGGGGGTATAGGGAACACTGAAGCTTTCTTT

clone size: once
J gene: TRBJ2-7
V gene: TRBV2
D gene: TRBD1
CDR3 protein: CASDGWDSGTFEQYF
CDR3 DNA: TGTGCCAGCGACGGTTGGGACAGTGGGACCTTTGAGCAGTACTTC

clone size: .
J gene: TRBJ2-3
V gene: TRBV6-2/TRBV6-3
D gene: .
CDR3 protein: CASSSRVGSTDTQYF
CDR3 DNA: TGTGCCAGCAGTTCCCGGGTCGGGTCTACAGATACGCAGTATTTT

clone size: .
J gene: TRBJ1-3
V gene: TRBV11-3
D gene: TRBD1
CDR3 protein: CASSPNDRGRVGNTIYF
CDR3 DNA: TGTGCCAGCAGCCCAAATGACAGGGGGCGGGTTGGAAACACCATATATTTT